This entry is about one T cell receptor (beta chain). TCRdb reprocessed the 5' RACE reads via MiXCR and lists one record per CDR3 protein. The sample consists of 63,000 or so distinct CDR3 sequences, roughly 17% of them appearing once. The data are from a study of T cells of healthy individuals. Looked up from germline, CDR1 is SGHRS and CDR2 is YFSETQ. The CDR3 consists of 16 residues. Trimming removed 4 bases from V and 2 bases from J; junction bases left unmatched: 6. This clonotype was obtained from a human donor in good health. The gene calls are TRBV5-1 and TRBJ2-3; 11 nucleotides line up with TRBD2. CDR3 amino acids: CASSARLAGLTDTQYF. The DNA for the CDR3 is TGCGCCAGCAGCGCTCGACTAGCGGGACTCACAGATACGCAGTATTTT.